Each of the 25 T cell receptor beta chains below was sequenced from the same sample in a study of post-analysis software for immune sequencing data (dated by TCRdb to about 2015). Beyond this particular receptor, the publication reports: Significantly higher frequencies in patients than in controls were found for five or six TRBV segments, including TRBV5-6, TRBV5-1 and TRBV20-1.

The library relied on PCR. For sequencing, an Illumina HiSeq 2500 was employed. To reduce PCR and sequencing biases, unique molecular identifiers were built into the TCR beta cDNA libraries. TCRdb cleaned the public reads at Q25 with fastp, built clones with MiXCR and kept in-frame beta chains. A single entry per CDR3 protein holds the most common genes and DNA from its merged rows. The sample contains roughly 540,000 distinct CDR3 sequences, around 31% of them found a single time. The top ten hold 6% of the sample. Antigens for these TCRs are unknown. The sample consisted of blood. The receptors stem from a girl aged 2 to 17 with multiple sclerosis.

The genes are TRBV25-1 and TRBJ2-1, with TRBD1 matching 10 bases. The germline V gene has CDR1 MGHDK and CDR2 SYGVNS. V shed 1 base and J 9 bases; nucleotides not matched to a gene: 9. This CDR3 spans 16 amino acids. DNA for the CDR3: TGTGCCAGCAGTGAATCCCCCGGGACAGGGGTGCCTGAGCAGTTCTTC. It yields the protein CASSESPGTGVPEQFF.

CDR3 DNA: TGTGCCACTGGGCGAGCAGGAGGAGAGACCCAGTACTTC. It encodes CATGRAGGETQYF. The V gene is TRBV24-1, the J gene TRBJ2-5; tentative D call: TRBD2 (5 bases). Germline V lookup: CDR1 KGHDR, CDR2 SFDVKD. V shed 10 bases and J shed 4 bases, with 15 bases lying between them. CDR3 length: 13 residues.

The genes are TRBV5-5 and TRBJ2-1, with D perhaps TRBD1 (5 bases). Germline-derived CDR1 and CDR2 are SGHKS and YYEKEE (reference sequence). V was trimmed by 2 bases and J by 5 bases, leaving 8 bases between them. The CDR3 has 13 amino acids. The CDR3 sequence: CASSFTGHNEQFF. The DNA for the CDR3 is TGTGCCAGCAGCTTCACAGGCCACAATGAGCAGTTCTTC. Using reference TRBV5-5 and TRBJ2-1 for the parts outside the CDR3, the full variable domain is DAGVTQSPTHLIKTRGQQVTLRCSPISGHKSVSWYQQVLGQGPQFIFQYYEKEERGRGNFPDRFSARQFPNYSSELNVNALLLGDSALYLCASSFTGHNEQFFGPGTRLTVL.

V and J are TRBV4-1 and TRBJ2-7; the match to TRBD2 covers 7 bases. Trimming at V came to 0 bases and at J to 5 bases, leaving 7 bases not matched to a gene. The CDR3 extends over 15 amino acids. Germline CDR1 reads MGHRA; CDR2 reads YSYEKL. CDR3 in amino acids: CASSQEGGLADEQYF. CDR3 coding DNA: TGCGCCAGCAGCCAAGAAGGAGGTCTAGCGGACGAGCAGTACTTC.

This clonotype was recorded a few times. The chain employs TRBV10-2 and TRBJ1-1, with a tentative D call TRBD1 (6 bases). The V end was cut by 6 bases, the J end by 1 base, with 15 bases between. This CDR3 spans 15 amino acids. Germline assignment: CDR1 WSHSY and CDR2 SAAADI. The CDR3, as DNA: TGCGCCAGCAGCTCAACAGGGATGAAGAACACTGAAGCTTTCTTT. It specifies CASSSTGMKNTEAFF.

CDR3: CASLRQGTYNEQFF. For the CDR3, the DNA is TGTGCCAGCCTTCGACAGGGGACCTACAATGAGCAGTTCTTC. The rearrangement uses TRBV12-3 or TRBV12-4 and TRBJ2-1; TRBD1 agrees at 8 bases. With 8 bases clipped from V and 2 bases from J, the junction kept 5 bases outside the gene matches. This CDR3 region has 14 residues.

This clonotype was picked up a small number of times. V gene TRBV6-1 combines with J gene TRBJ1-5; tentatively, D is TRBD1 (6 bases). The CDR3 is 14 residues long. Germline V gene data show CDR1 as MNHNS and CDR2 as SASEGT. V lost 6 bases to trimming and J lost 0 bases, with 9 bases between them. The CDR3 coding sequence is TGTGCCAGCAGCACCAGGGGTAGCAATCAGCCCCAGCATTTT. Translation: CASSTRGSNQPQHF.

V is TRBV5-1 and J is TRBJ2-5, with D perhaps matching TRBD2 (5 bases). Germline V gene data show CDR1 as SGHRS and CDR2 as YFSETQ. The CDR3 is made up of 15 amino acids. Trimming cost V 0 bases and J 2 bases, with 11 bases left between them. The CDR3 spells CASSLARGKQETQYF. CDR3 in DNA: TGCGCCAGCAGCTTGGCCAGAGGGAAACAAGAGACCCAGTACTTC.

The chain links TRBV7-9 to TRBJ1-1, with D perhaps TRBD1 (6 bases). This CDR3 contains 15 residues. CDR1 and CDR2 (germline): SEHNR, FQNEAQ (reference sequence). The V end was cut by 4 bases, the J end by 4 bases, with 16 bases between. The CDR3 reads CASSWGPPGSTEAFF. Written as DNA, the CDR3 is TGTGCCAGCAGCTGGGGGCCCCCGGGGAGCACTGAAGCTTTCTTT.

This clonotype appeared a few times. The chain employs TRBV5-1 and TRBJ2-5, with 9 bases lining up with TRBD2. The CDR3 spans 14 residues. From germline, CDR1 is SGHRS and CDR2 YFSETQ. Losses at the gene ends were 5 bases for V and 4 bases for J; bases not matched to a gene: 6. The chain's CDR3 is CASRLTSGLETQYF. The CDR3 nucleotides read TGCGCCAGCAGGTTGACTAGCGGACTAGAGACCCAGTACTTC.

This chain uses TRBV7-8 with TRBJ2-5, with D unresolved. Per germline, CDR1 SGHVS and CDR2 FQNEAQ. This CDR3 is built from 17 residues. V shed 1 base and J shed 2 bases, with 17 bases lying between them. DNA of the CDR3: TGTGCCAGCAGCTTAGTTTACCCTAGTTGGGGACAAGAGACCCAGTACTTC. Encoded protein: CASSLVYPSWGQETQYF.

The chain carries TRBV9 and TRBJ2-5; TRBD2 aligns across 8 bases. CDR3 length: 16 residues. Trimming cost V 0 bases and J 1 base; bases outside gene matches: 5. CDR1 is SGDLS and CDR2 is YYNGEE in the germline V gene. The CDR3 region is CASSVVGSGAQETQYF. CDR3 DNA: TGTGCCAGCAGCGTAGTGGGTAGCGGGGCCCAAGAGACCCAGTACTTC.

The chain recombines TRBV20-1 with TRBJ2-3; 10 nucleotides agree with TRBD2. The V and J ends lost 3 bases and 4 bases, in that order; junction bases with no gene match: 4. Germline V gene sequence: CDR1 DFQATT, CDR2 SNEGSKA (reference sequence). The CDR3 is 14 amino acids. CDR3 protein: CSASGLAVSDTQYF. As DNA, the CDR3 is TGCAGTGCTAGCGGACTAGCGGTTTCAGATACGCAGTATTTT.

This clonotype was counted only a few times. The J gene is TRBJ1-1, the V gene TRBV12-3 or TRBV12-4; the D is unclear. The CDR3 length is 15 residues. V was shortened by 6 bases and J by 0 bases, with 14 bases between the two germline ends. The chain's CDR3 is CASRPPSGLNTEAFF. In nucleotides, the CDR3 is TGTGCCAGCAGACCCCCCTCGGGATTGAACACTGAAGCTTTCTTT.

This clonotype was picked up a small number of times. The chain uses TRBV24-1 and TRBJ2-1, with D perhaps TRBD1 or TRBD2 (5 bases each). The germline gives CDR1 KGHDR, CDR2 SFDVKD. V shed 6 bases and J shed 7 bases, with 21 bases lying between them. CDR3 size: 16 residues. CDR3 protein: CATSTRPGTYRNEQFF. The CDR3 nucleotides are TGTGCCACCAGTACTAGACCTGGGACCTACCGAAATGAGCAGTTCTTC.

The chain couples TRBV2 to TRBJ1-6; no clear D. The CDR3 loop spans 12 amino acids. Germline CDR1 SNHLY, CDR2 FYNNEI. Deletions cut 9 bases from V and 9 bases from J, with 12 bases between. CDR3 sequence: CARREGGSPLHF. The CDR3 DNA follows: TGTGCCAGAAGAGAGGGTGGTTCACCCCTCCACTTT.

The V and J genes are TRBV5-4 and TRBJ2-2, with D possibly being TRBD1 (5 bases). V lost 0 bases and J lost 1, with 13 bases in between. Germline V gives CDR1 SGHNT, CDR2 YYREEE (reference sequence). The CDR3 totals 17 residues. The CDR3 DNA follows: TGTGCCAGCAGCTTGGGAGCGCAGGGCCTGAACACCGGGGAGCTGTTTTTT. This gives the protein CASSLGAQGLNTGELFF.

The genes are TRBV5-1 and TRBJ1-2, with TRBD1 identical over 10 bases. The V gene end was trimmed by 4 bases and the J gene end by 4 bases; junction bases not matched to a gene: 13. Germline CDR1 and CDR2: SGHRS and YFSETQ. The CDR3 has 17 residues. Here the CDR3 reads CASSLRRQGAQVYGYTF. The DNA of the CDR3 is TGCGCCAGCAGCCTGCGCCGACAGGGGGCGCAGGTCTATGGCTACACCTTC.

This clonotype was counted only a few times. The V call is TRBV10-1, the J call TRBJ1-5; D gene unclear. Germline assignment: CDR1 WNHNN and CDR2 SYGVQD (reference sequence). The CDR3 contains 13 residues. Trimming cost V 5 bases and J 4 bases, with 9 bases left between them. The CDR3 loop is CASSTTSNQPQHF. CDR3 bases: TGCGCCAGCAGTACCACTTCAAATCAGCCCCAGCATTTT.

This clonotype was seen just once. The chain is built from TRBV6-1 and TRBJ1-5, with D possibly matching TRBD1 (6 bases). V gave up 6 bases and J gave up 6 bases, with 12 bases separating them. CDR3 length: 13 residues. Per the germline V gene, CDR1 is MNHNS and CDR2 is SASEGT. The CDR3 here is CASRVETGQPQHF. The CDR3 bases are TGTGCCAGCAGGGTTGAGACAGGTCAGCCCCAGCATTTT.

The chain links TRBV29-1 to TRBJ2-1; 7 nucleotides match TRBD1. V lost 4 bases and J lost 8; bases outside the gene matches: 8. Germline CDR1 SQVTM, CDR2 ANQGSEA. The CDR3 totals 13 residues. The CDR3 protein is CSVAQGVGDEQFF. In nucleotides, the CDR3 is TGCAGCGTTGCGCAGGGGGTTGGGGATGAGCAGTTCTTC.

CDR3 amino acids: CASSPAMANEQFF. DNA of the CDR3: TGCGCCAGCAGTCCCGCGATGGCGAATGAGCAGTTCTTC. J is TRBJ2-1 and V is TRBV5-1; D unclear. V was shortened by 5 bases and J by 7 bases, with 13 bases between the two germline ends. The CDR3 contains 13 residues. In germline, CDR1 is SGHRS, CDR2 YFSETQ.

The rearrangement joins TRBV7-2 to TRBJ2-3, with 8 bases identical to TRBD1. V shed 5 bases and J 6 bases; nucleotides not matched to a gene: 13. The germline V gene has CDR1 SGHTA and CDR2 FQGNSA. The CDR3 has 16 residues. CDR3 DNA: TGTGCCAGCAGCCGTCGGACAGGGCGATCAACCGATACGCAGTATTTT. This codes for CASSRRTGRSTDTQYF.

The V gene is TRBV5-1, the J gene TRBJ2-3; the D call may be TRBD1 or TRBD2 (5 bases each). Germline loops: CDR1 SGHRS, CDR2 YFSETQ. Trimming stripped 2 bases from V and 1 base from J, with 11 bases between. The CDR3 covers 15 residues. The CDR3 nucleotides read TGCGCCAGCAGCTTTTCCAGAGGGGGCACAGATACGCAGTATTTT. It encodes CASSFSRGGTDTQYF.

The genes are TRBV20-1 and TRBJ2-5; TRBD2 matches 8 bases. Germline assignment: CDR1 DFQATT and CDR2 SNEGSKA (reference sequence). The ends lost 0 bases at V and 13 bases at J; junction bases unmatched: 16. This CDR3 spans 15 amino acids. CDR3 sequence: CSARDWPSGPKSPYF. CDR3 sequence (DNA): TGCAGTGCTAGAGATTGGCCTAGCGGGCCTAAGTCACCGTACTTC.